Following are 5 T cell receptor beta chains from one sample sequenced in a study of follicular helper T cells after annual influenza vaccination. The time point denotes: 2013-2014 season, 7 days after vaccination. Repertoires were generated with immunoSEQ multiplex PCR, while TCRdb's copy carries only in-frame clones and drops some. The repertoire consists of 9,000 or so clones, with about 83% occurring once and the leading ten covering roughly 3%. The sample here was CXCR5+ CD38- circulating T follicular helper cells from blood, taken 7 days after influenza vaccination. Subset specified: circulating Tfh, non-naive CD4+CXCR5+PD-1+ (ICOS+CD38+ or ICOS-CD38-). The receptors stem from an adult who received the influenza vaccine.

This chain links TRBV2 with TRBJ1-2; 9 bases are shared with TRBD1. This CDR3 is built from 13 residues. Germline CDR1 and CDR2: SNHLY and FYNNEI. The J segment lost 5 bases and the V segment lost 8 bases, leaving 6 bases of the junction unmatched. CDR3 sequence: CASGTGKGYGYTF. The CDR3 bases are TGTGCCAGCGGGACAGGGAAGGGGTATGGCTACACCTTC.

This chain connects TRBV19 to TRBJ2-3; D unclear. V lost 6 bases, J lost 1 base, and 14 bases lay in between. The germline V gene has CDR1 LNHDA and CDR2 SQIVND (reference sequence). The CDR3 sequence is 15 residues long. CDR3 DNA sequence: TGTGCCAGTAGACTCCGGGTCGGGCGCACAGATACGCAGTATTTT. Its protein is CASRLRVGRTDTQYF.

The V gene is TRBV30, the J gene TRBJ2-1; 11 nucleotides line up with TRBD2. Germline assignment: CDR1 GTSNPN and CDR2 SVGIG (reference sequence). The CDR3 runs to 17 residues. The ends lost 2 bases at V and 0 bases at J; junction bases unmatched: 6. The CDR3 DNA reads as TGTGCCTGGAGTTATATAGCGGGAGGGAGCTCCTACAATGAGCAGTTCTTC. It codes for CAWSYIAGGSSYNEQFF.

The CDR3 reads CSARLSYEQYF. CDR3 nucleotides: TGCAGTGCTAGACTGTCCTACGAGCAGTACTTC. The chain employs TRBV20-1 and TRBJ2-7; D is undetermined. This CDR3 spans 11 amino acids. V gave up 2 bases and J gave up 1 base, with 3 bases separating them. Germline CDR1 DFQATT, CDR2 SNEGSKA (reference sequence).

The rearrangement links TRBV7-2 to TRBJ2-3; no clear D gene. V gave up 6 bases and J gave up 2 bases, with 6 bases separating them. The CDR3 consists of 12 residues. Germline assignment: CDR1 SGHTA and CDR2 FQGNSA. CDR3 coding DNA: TGTGCCAGCAGAGAGGACACAGATACGCAGTATTTT. This translates into CASREDTDTQYF. The full variable domain, rest sourced from reference TRBV7-2 and TRBJ2-3, is GAGVSQSPSNKVTEKGKDVELRCDPISGHTALYWYRQSLGQGLEFLIYFQGNSAPDKSGLPSDRFSAERTGGSVSTLTIQRTQQEDSAVYLCASREDTDTQYFGPGTRLTVL.